This entry concerns a single T cell receptor (beta chain). These data originate in a study of blood T cell repertoires in COVID-19. Study-wide context: Samples of COVID-19 (acute and convalescent) were obtained from the United States, Italy and Spain. T cells, B-cell-depleted T cells, or PBMCs supplied cDNA or gDNA.

The CDR3 has 16 amino acids. With 6 bases clipped from V and 5 bases from J, the junction kept 7 bases outside the gene matches. Germline V gives CDR1 KGHSH, CDR2 LQKENI. Per the original methods: Reference gene primer amplification in the assay estimated nucleated cell counts. TCRdb's table, derived via immunoSEQ multiplex PCR, lists solely in-frame clones and lacks some. That table is the source of V, J and clone size, and D and trimming were worked out from the DNA. The table records over 85,000 clones, around nine tenths of them present only once. The V call is TRBV18, the J call TRBJ2-2, with 12 bases that match TRBD2. The sequence came from a man aged 65-85 years with acute or convalescent COVID-19. Sequences were obtained from peripheral blood. CDR3 in amino acids: CASSPTSGGATGELFF. As DNA, the CDR3 is TGTGCCAGCTCGCCGACTAGCGGGGGAGCTACCGGGGAGCTGTTTTTT.